These T cell receptor beta chains were read from a single sample in a study of patients and donors after allogeneic stem cell transplantation. TCRdb independently ran MiXCR on the RT-PCR reads; one entry per CDR3 protein. The repertoire includes roughly 150,000 distinct CDR3 sequences, about 24% of them detected once, and around 26% sits in the top ten. Source material: blood, either unsorted or a sorted T cell fraction (not recorded which). Source of these receptors: a human donor who was either an allogeneic HSCT recipient or a stem cell or donor lymphocyte infusion donor (not recorded which). It is not recorded whose cells these are; they may come from a transplant donor. The CDR3 runs from the conserved cysteine through the conserved F or W. The D gene is left open where the match is weak. Clone size is shown for a subset of rows, as once, few, many or a class of expanded clone.

D gene: TRBD1; V gene: TRBV12-3/TRBV12-4; clone size: many; J gene: TRBJ2-7; CDR3 DNA: TGCGCCAGCAGCTTGGACAGGGGAGAGCAGTACTTC; CDR3 protein: CASSLDRGEQYF
D gene: .; V gene: TRBV20-1; clone size: few; J gene: TRBJ1-1; CDR3 DNA: TGCAGTGCTAGAGGGTTTGACGAGAACACTGAAGCTTTCTTT; CDR3 protein: CSARGFDENTEAFF
D gene: TRBD2; V gene: TRBV6-2/TRBV6-3; clone size: few; J gene: TRBJ2-1; CDR3 DNA: TGTGCCAGCAGTTATCAGCTAGCGGGAGGTGACAATGAGCAGTTCTTC; CDR3 protein: CASSYQLAGGDNEQFF
D gene: TRBD1; V gene: TRBV4-3; clone size: many; J gene: TRBJ1-5; CDR3 DNA: TGCGCCAGCAGCGTCGGGACAGATTATCAGCCCCAGCATTTT; CDR3 protein: CASSVGTDYQPQHF
D gene: .; V gene: TRBV5-1; clone size: once; J gene: TRBJ2-1; CDR3 DNA: TGCGCCAGCAGCCTAACAGTGGGTTACAATGAGCAGTTCTTC; CDR3 protein: CASSLTVGYNEQFF
D gene: .; V gene: TRBV30; clone size: .; J gene: TRBJ2-7; CDR3 DNA: TGTGCCTGGAGTGTAGCGGGTGAGCAGTACTTC; CDR3 protein: CAWSVAGEQYF
D gene: TRBD1; V gene: TRBV3-1; clone size: .; J gene: TRBJ1-1; CDR3 DNA: TGTGCCAGCACTTTTTTTCCCCAGGGGGCCGGCACTGAAGCTTTCTTT; CDR3 protein: CASTFFPQGAGTEAFF
D gene: .; V gene: TRBV6-2/TRBV6-3; clone size: .; J gene: TRBJ2-1; CDR3 DNA: TGTGCCAGCAGTTACTCGATGCGGGGCAATGAGCAGTTCTTC; CDR3 protein: CASSYSMRGNEQFF
D gene: .; V gene: TRBV7-8; clone size: few; J gene: TRBJ1-3; CDR3 DNA: TGTGCCAGCAGCTTAGAAGGGCCGGGCCGGGGCACCATATATTTT; CDR3 protein: CASSLEGPGRGTIYF
D gene: .; V gene: TRBV12-3/TRBV12-4; clone size: few; J gene: TRBJ1-5; CDR3 DNA: TGTGCCAGCAGTCCCGACAGGCGGAATCAGCCCCAGCATTTT; CDR3 protein: CASSPDRRNQPQHF
D gene: .; V gene: TRBV7-2; clone size: few; J gene: TRBJ2-5; CDR3 DNA: TGTGCCAGCAGCTTAGAGGCAGGCTGGTCGCTTCACCAAGAGACCCAGTACTTC; CDR3 protein: CASSLEAGWSLHQETQYF
D gene: .; V gene: TRBV12-3/TRBV12-4; clone size: .; J gene: TRBJ2-5; CDR3 DNA: TGTGCCAGCAGTTTAACGGGGGTAGAGGAGACCCAGTACTTC; CDR3 protein: CASSLTGVEETQYF
D gene: TRBD2; V gene: TRBV20-1; clone size: .; J gene: TRBJ2-1; CDR3 DNA: TGCAGTGCCCGGGAGGGCGGGGGGAACAATGAGCAGTTCTTC; CDR3 protein: CSAREGGGNNEQFF